These 19 T cell receptor beta chains originate from one sample sequenced in a study of long-term antiretroviral therapy in people with HIV. Running of the v3.0 immunoSEQ assay took place at survey level. TCRdb keeps only in-frame clones here, not all; method: immunoSEQ multiplex PCR. The profile covers around 26,000 clones, with 76% appearing a single time and roughly 12% taken by the ten largest. Sequencing was performed on unsorted PBMCs, taken 1.1 years before starting antiretroviral therapy. Source of these receptors: a woman between 40 and 55 years old with HIV.

This clone was counted between two and nine times. The chain has TRBV2 and TRBJ2-2; D remains unclear. Germline values: CDR1 SNHLY, CDR2 FYNNEI. This CDR3 comprises 14 residues. V was clipped by 1 base and J by 8 bases, with 11 bases between them. The CDR3 coding sequence is TGTGCCAGCAGTGAAGGCCAGGCCGGAGGGGAGCTGTTTTTT. It codes for CASSEGQAGGELFF.

The genes are TRBV19 and TRBJ1-2; 9 nucleotides agree with TRBD1. Unmatched junction bases numbered 9, after V lost 6 bases and J lost 7 bases. The length of the CDR3 is 14 residues. The germline gives CDR1 LNHDA, CDR2 SQIVND (reference sequence). CDR3 loop: CASRDPGQGSGYTF. In DNA form, the CDR3 reads TGTGCCAGTAGAGATCCGGGACAGGGCTCTGGCTACACCTTC.

This clone was seen more than once but under ten times. The chain is built from TRBV29-1 and TRBJ2-6, with TRBD2 as a possible D gene (6 bases). Germline values: CDR1 SQVTM, CDR2 ANQGSEA. V was cut by 5 bases and J by 4 bases, with 21 bases left in between. The CDR3 is 17 amino acids. The CDR3 spells CSVNGGTSRGGANVLTF. The CDR3 DNA is TGCAGCGTTAACGGAGGGACTTCCCGGGGGGGGGCCAACGTCCTGACTTTC.

This clone was counted only a few times. The V and J genes are TRBV5-6 and TRBJ2-7; TRBD2 agrees at 7 bases. The CDR3 covers 14 residues. CDR1 is SGHDT and CDR2 is YYEEEE in the germline V gene. V dropped 4 bases and J dropped 1; count of bases not matched to a gene: 5. Written as DNA, the CDR3 is TGTGCCAGCAGCCTCGGACTAGTATCCTACGAGCAGTACTTC. It yields the protein CASSLGLVSYEQYF.

The chain combines TRBV18 with TRBJ2-2; D is uncertain. V dropped 3 bases and J dropped 0 bases, with 8 bases sitting between them. The germline gives CDR1 KGHSH, CDR2 LQKENI. This CDR3 is 15 amino acids long. For the CDR3, the DNA is TGTGCCAGCTCACCGACGCGCGCGAACACCGGGGAGCTGTTTTTT. Encoded protein: CASSPTRANTGELFF.

This chain links TRBV5-5 with TRBJ2-3, with D possibly TRBD2 on 5 matching bases. Per the germline V gene, CDR1 is SGHKS and CDR2 is YYEKEE (reference sequence). With 4 bases removed from V and 5 bases from J, the gap between germline ends came to 17 bases. This CDR3 comprises 15 residues. CDR3 loop: CASSPGGLGKDTQYF. CDR3 nucleotides: TGTGCCAGCAGCCCAGGAGGTCTCGGTAAAGATACGCAGTATTTT.

V gene TRBV7-2 combines with J gene TRBJ1-6; no clear D. V shed 5 bases and J shed 7 bases, with 15 bases lying between them. The CDR3 spans 15 residues. Looked up from germline, CDR1 is SGHTA and CDR2 is FQGNSA. Here the CDR3 reads CASSVTSGPNSPLHF. The CDR3, as DNA: TGTGCCAGCAGCGTAACCTCCGGGCCCAATTCACCCCTCCACTTT.

This rearrangement joins TRBV11-3 to TRBJ2-3, with TRBD2 matching over 8 bases. J gave up 0 bases and V 3 bases, and 8 bases lay outside the gene matches. This CDR3 is 17 amino acids long. Germline V gives CDR1 SGHNT, CDR2 YENEEA. As DNA, the CDR3 is TGTGCCAGCAGCTTGCGGGAGGCGGGGCCGAGCACAGATACGCAGTATTTT. Translated: CASSLREAGPSTDTQYF.

The table lists this clone with a few counts. The DNA of the CDR3 is TGTGCCAGCAGCTCCTGGACTAGCGGGGATACGCAGTATTTT. Amino acids: CASSSWTSGDTQYF. The rearrangement links TRBV7-9 to TRBJ2-3; 11 bases fit TRBD2. The germline CDR1 and CDR2 sequences are SEHNR and FQNEAQ (reference sequence). V lost 4 bases to trimming and J lost 6 bases; unmatched junction nucleotides: 3. The CDR3 sequence is 14 residues long. The complete variable domain, with remaining parts taken from reference TRBV7-9 and TRBJ2-3, reads DTGVSQNPRHKITKRGQNVTFRCDPISEHNRLYWYRQTLGQGPEFLTYFQNEAQLEKSRLLSDRFSAERPKGSFSTLEIQRTEQGDSAMYLCASSSWTSGDTQYFGPGTRLTVL.

The chain is built from TRBV2 and TRBJ2-1; D ambiguous. CDR1 and CDR2 (germline): SNHLY, FYNNEI. Trimming stripped 6 bases from V and 1 base from J, with 4 bases between. CDR3 size: 12 residues. The CDR3 DNA is TGTGCCAGCAGCGTGTCCTACAATGAGCAGTTCTTC. This sequence encodes CASSVSYNEQFF.

V and J are TRBV11-3 and TRBJ2-1; no reliable D call. Germline V gives CDR1 SGHNT, CDR2 YENEEA. The V and J ends lost 8 bases and 0 bases respectively, with 11 bases between them. This CDR3 is 14 amino acids long. CDR3 in amino acids: CASSPGHSYNEQFF. The CDR3 nucleotides read TGTGCCAGCTCCCCCGGGCACTCCTACAATGAGCAGTTCTTC.

The chain uses TRBV5-4 and TRBJ2-7; 8 bases align to TRBD2. The CDR3 consists of 15 residues. J lost 5 bases, V lost 1 base, and 8 bases had no gene match. Germline V gives CDR1 SGHNT, CDR2 YYREEE (reference sequence). DNA of the CDR3: TGTGCCAGCAGCTTGAAGGGACTAGATTTGCACGAGCAGTACTTC. This encodes CASSLKGLDLHEQYF.

The gene calls are TRBV14 and TRBJ2-7; 13 nucleotides line up with TRBD2. Germline values: CDR1 SGHDN, CDR2 FVKESK. V trimming: 1 base; J trimming: 5 bases; junction bases outside the gene matches: 8. The CDR3 has 17 amino acids. DNA for the CDR3: TGTGCCAGCAGCCAAGCGCGAACTAGCGGGAGGGCAAACGAGCAGTACTTC. The encoded protein is CASSQARTSGRANEQYF.

This clone was observed a few times. The chain has TRBV27 and TRBJ2-7; D not resolved. CDR1 MNHEY and CDR2 SMNVEV come from the germline V gene (reference sequence). V was trimmed by 3 bases and J by 0 bases, leaving 6 bases between them. The CDR3 totals 13 residues. The CDR3 region is CASSFTPSYEQYF. CDR3 coding DNA: TGTGCCAGCAGTTTCACGCCCTCCTACGAGCAGTACTTC.

This clone has only a few counts. This chain links TRBV27 with TRBJ2-7; TRBD1 might be the D (5 bases). The germline gives CDR1 MNHEY, CDR2 SMNVEV (reference sequence). V gave up 5 bases and J gave up 3 bases, with 11 bases separating them. The CDR3 runs 13 residues. CDR3 DNA sequence: TGTGCCAGCAGTCTGACAGTCTACTACGAGCAGTACTTC. Translated: CASSLTVYYEQYF.

The chain recombines TRBV9 with TRBJ2-1; tentative D call: TRBD1 (6 bases). Germline-derived CDR1 and CDR2 are SGDLS and YYNGEE. The CDR3 extends over 14 amino acids. V was shortened by 1 base and J by 3 bases, with 8 bases between the two germline ends. CDR3 residues: CASSVTGYYNEQFF. The CDR3 DNA is TGTGCCAGCAGCGTAACAGGGTACTACAATGAGCAGTTCTTC.

V and J are TRBV6-6 and TRBJ1-4; 8 bases line up with TRBD1. This CDR3 region has 14 residues. V shed 4 bases and J 8 bases; nucleotides not matched to a gene: 6. CDR1 and CDR2 from the germline V gene are MNHNY and SVGAGI (reference sequence). Written as DNA, the CDR3 is TGTGCCAGCAGTTCCCGACAGGGGAAGGAAAAACTGTTTTTT. Its translation: CASSSRQGKEKLFF.

The chain is built from TRBV5-8 and TRBJ2-4; a weak D match, TRBD1 (6 bases). CDR1 is SGHTS, CDR2 YDEGEE, per germline. CDR3 length equals 14 residues. V gave up 1 base and J gave up 4 bases, with 9 bases separating them. This CDR3 is CASSLNQGKNIQYF. The DNA of the CDR3 is TGTGCCAGCAGCTTGAACCAGGGGAAAAACATTCAGTACTTC.

The rearrangement links TRBV6-6 to TRBJ1-4; a possible D gene is TRBD1 (5 bases). Trimming took 2 bases from V and 5 from J, leaving 9 bases between them. This CDR3 has 14 residues. In germline, CDR1 is MNHNY, CDR2 SVGAGI (reference sequence). CDR3 sequence reads: CASSYIGGNEKLFF. CDR3 bases: TGTGCCAGCAGTTACATCGGGGGAAATGAAAAACTGTTTTTT.